The 18 T cell receptor beta chains reported below all come from one sample, sequenced in a study of control samples from healthy donors and cancer patients. Libraries were prepared by immunoSEQ multiplex PCR; TCRdb keeps only in-frame clonotypes and omits some of them. The sample lists 150,000 to 200,000 clones; 88% were seen once. Sequencing was performed on blood. All receptors derive from a young man in good health.

V gene TRBV11-1 combines with J gene TRBJ1-2; 7 nucleotides agree with TRBD1. In germline, CDR1 is SGHAT, CDR2 FQDESV (reference sequence). This CDR3 is 14 amino acids long. The V segment lost 2 bases and the J segment 5 bases; nucleotides outside the gene matches: 5. CDR3: CASSLRDSPYGYTF. DNA for the CDR3: TGTGCCAGCAGCTTACGGGACAGCCCTTATGGCTACACCTTC. The complete variable domain, with remaining parts taken from reference TRBV11-1 and TRBJ1-2, reads EAEVAQSPRYKITEKSQAVAFWCDPISGHATLYWYRQILGQGPELLVQFQDESVVDDSQLPKDRFSAERLKGVDSTLKIQPAELGDSAMYLCASSLRDSPYGYTFGSGTRLTVV.

The chain recombines TRBV6-6 with TRBJ1-1; TRBD1 aligns across 10 bases. Looked up from germline, CDR1 is MNHNY and CDR2 is SVGAGI (reference sequence). V was pared by 2 bases and J by 10 bases, with 4 bases of the junction left unmatched. The CDR3 is 13 amino acids. This chain's CDR3 is CASSYLGQGGAFF. CDR3 nucleotide sequence: TGTGCCAGCAGTTACCTTGGACAGGGGGGAGCTTTCTTT.

V usage is TRBV7-2 and J usage is TRBJ2-3; D may be TRBD1 or TRBD2 (6 bases each). The germline gives CDR1 SGHTA, CDR2 FQGNSA. The CDR3 covers 15 residues. V shed 2 bases and J shed 2 bases, with 11 bases lying between them. The CDR3: CASSLFSGATDTQYF. The CDR3 nucleotides read TGTGCCAGCAGCTTATTTTCGGGGGCCACAGATACGCAGTATTTT.

This rearrangement joins TRBV7-9 to TRBJ2-7; D not resolved. V dropped 5 bases and J dropped 4 bases, with 6 bases sitting between them. CDR3 length: 11 residues. The germline CDR1 and CDR2 sequences are SEHNR and FQNEAQ (reference sequence). CDR3 nucleotides: TGTGCCAGCAGCCTCCGTTACGAGCAGTACTTC. Encoded protein: CASSLRYEQYF.

This chain connects TRBV13 to TRBJ2-3; 7 nucleotides align to TRBD2. Looked up from germline, CDR1 is PRHDT and CDR2 is FYEKMQ (reference sequence). Germline trimming cut 2 bases from V and 1 base from J; bases unmatched to any gene: 3. The CDR3 loop spans 15 amino acids. The CDR3 bases are TGTGCCAGCAGCTTACGCGGGGGTGGCACAGATACGCAGTATTTT. Translated: CASSLRGGGTDTQYF.

V usage is TRBV7-9 and J usage is TRBJ1-4, with D uncertain. This CDR3 is 15 amino acids long. With 3 bases removed from V and 8 bases from J, the gap between germline ends came to 16 bases. Germline CDR1 and CDR2: SEHNR and FQNEAQ (reference sequence). The CDR3 spells CASSFGKTSGEKLFF. CDR3 DNA: TGTGCCAGCAGCTTTGGGAAAACGTCGGGGGAAAAACTGTTTTTT.

The genes are TRBV6-5 and TRBJ1-1; possibly TRBD1 for D (5 bases). Trimming cost V 2 bases and J 2 bases, with 6 bases left between them. The CDR3 extends over 13 amino acids. Germline V lookup: CDR1 MNHEY, CDR2 SVGAGI. The CDR3: CASSYGGNTEAFF. The CDR3 DNA follows: TGTGCCAGCAGTTACGGGGGTAACACTGAAGCTTTCTTT.

The CDR3 protein is CASSESPGRHTEAFF. The CDR3 nucleotides are TGTGCCAGCAGTGAATCACCAGGGAGGCACACTGAAGCTTTCTTT. The chain recombines TRBV2 with TRBJ1-1, with D possibly matching TRBD1 (5 bases). The CDR3 has 15 amino acids. Germline V gene data show CDR1 as SNHLY and CDR2 as FYNNEI. V gave up 2 bases and J gave up 3 bases, with 13 bases separating them.

The chain employs TRBV28 and TRBJ2-7; TRBD1 is a possible D gene (5 bases). The CDR3 covers 13 residues. Germline assignment: CDR1 MDHEN and CDR2 SYDVKM. Trimming took 2 bases from V and 2 from J, leaving 7 bases between them. This CDR3 reads CASSLRGTYEQYF. CDR3 coding DNA: TGTGCCAGCAGTTTAAGGGGTACCTACGAGCAGTACTTC.

The chain links TRBV5-1 to TRBJ2-7; 9 nucleotides align to TRBD1. Germline values: CDR1 SGHRS, CDR2 YFSETQ. The V gene end was trimmed by 2 bases and the J gene end by 4 bases; junction bases not matched to a gene: 10. The CDR3 extends over 16 amino acids. DNA for the CDR3: TGCGCCAGCAGCTTTCAGGCGGGACAGGGCGATTACGAGCAGTACTTC. This sequence encodes CASSFQAGQGDYEQYF.

The chain is built from TRBV29-1 and TRBJ1-1; 7 positions match TRBD1. Germline-derived CDR1 and CDR2 are SQVTM and ANQGSEA. The V segment lost 7 bases and the J segment 4 bases; nucleotides outside the gene matches: 3. The CDR3 runs to 11 residues. The CDR3 reads CSARGSTEAFF. CDR3 nucleotide sequence: TGCAGCGCCAGGGGGTCCACTGAAGCTTTCTTT.

The sample holds one count of this clone. The chain links TRBV5-1 to TRBJ2-3; 8 bases match TRBD2. CDR1 SGHRS and CDR2 YFSETQ come from the germline V gene. V shed 7 bases and J 5 bases; nucleotides not matched to a gene: 12. The CDR3 covers 15 residues. CDR3 DNA: TGCGCCAGCTCGTGGCGGGGGGCGGTGGAAGATACGCAGTATTTT. It is translated as CASSWRGAVEDTQYF.

V and J are TRBV12-5 and TRBJ1-1, with D maybe TRBD1 (6 bases). Germline V lookup: CDR1 LGHNT, CDR2 FRNRAP. The CDR3 has 18 amino acids. Trimming pared 5 bases from V and 0 bases from J, leaving 22 bases between. The CDR3 reads CASGTTGWQGSLNTEAFF. The CDR3 region has the DNA TGTGCTAGTGGTACCACCGGTTGGCAGGGGAGTTTGAACACTGAAGCTTTCTTT.

The chain recombines TRBV5-1 with TRBJ2-2; possibly TRBD1 or TRBD2 for D (5 bases each). Germline V lookup: CDR1 SGHRS, CDR2 YFSETQ. V was pared by 0 bases and J by 6 bases, with 9 bases between. The length of the CDR3 is 14 residues. The CDR3 DNA sequence: TGCGCCAGCAGCTTGGATGGGGGTGCCGGGGAGCTGTTTTTT. This translates into CASSLDGGAGELFF.

The CDR3 reads CASNPQGTGWGTGELFF. The CDR3 nucleotides are TGTGCCAGCAACCCCCAGGGTACAGGGTGGGGCACCGGGGAGCTGTTTTTT. J is TRBJ2-2 and V is TRBV7-8, with D tentatively TRBD1 (6 bases). Germline V gene data show CDR1 as SGHVS and CDR2 as FQNEAQ. With 7 bases removed from V and 4 bases from J, the gap between germline ends came to 22 bases. The CDR3 totals 17 residues.

The chain has TRBV28 and TRBJ1-2, with 7 bases fitting TRBD1. V shed 3 bases, J shed 6 bases, and the junction held 7 bases outside the gene matches. The germline gives CDR1 MDHEN, CDR2 SYDVKM. The CDR3 has 14 amino acids. The CDR3 loop is CASSFIWRGHGYTF. CDR3 bases: TGTGCCAGCAGTTTTATTTGGAGGGGGCATGGCTACACCTTC.

This chain joins TRBV7-9 and TRBJ2-7; 7 bases match TRBD1. V dropped 4 bases and J dropped 5; count of bases not matched to a gene: 8. CDR1 and CDR2 (germline): SEHNR, FQNEAQ (reference sequence). CDR3 length equals 14 residues. The CDR3 here is CASSSDRVDNEQYF. DNA for the CDR3: TGTGCCAGCAGCTCAGACAGGGTCGATAACGAGCAGTACTTC.

The chain joins TRBV15 to TRBJ2-5, with TRBD2 identical over 14 bases. Germline assignment: CDR1 LNHNV and CDR2 YYDKDF (reference sequence). CDR3 size: 15 residues. V shed 4 bases and J 4 bases; nucleotides not matched to a gene: 2. The CDR3 loop reads CATSTGLAGGETQYF. Written as DNA, the CDR3 is TGTGCCACCAGCACCGGACTAGCGGGGGGAGAGACCCAGTACTTC.